A single sample is the source of the 5 T cell receptor beta chains below, sequenced in a study of blood T cell repertoires in COVID-19. Sequencing was performed with immunoSEQ multiplex PCR; in TCRdb, only in-frame clones are kept and a portion is missing. This table has hundreds of thousands of clones, roughly nine tenths appearing once. Sequenced sample: PBMCs or T cells enriched from blood (not recorded which). Receptors were obtained from a man younger than 45 who had recovered from COVID-19.

This chain uses TRBV3-1 (or the pseudogene TRBV3-2) with TRBJ2-1, with TRBD1 identical over 9 bases. Germline V gene sequence: CDR1 LGHDT, CDR2 YNNKEL (reference sequence). CDR3 length: 16 residues. V lost 4 bases and J lost 7; bases outside the gene matches: 11. The CDR3 nucleotides are TGTGCCAGCAGCCCGCCGACAGGGGGTTTTGGGAATGAGCAGTTCTTC. Protein sequence: CASSPPTGGFGNEQFF.

The V call is TRBV11-2, the J call TRBJ2-7, with D possibly matching TRBD2 (6 bases). Per the germline V gene, CDR1 is SGHAT and CDR2 is FQNNGV. The V end was cut by 1 base, the J end by 3 bases, with 13 bases between. The CDR3 length is 15 residues. CDR3 DNA sequence: TGTGCCAGCAGCTTAGGGGTCGGGAGTAGCTACGAGCAGTACTTC. It is translated as CASSLGVGSSYEQYF. The whole variable domain, remainder taken from reference TRBV11-2 and TRBJ2-7, is EAGVAQSPRYKIIEKRQSVAFWCNPISGHATLYWYQQILGQGPKLLIQFQNNGVVDDSQLPKDRFSAERLKGVDSTLKIQPAKLEDSAVYLCASSLGVGSSYEQYFGPGTRLTVT.

This clone was detected only once. The chain combines TRBV2 with TRBJ2-5, with D unclear. The germline CDR1 and CDR2 sequences are SNHLY and FYNNEI. V was pared by 6 bases and J by 5 bases, with 16 bases between. This CDR3 is built from 14 residues. The CDR3 reads CASSPPPSGETQYF. The CDR3 nucleotides read TGTGCCAGCAGCCCCCCTCCGAGTGGTGAGACCCAGTACTTC.

The CDR3 region is CATSDLGQMNTEAFF. DNA for the CDR3: TGTGCCACCAGTGATCTGGGACAGATGAACACTGAAGCTTTCTTT. J is TRBJ1-1 and V is TRBV24-1; 7 bases are shared with TRBD1. Germline V gene data show CDR1 as KGHDR and CDR2 as SFDVKD. V lost 3 bases to trimming and J lost 0 bases; unmatched junction nucleotides: 3. The CDR3 totals 15 residues.

This clone appeared a single time. This chain connects TRBV6-5 to TRBJ1-5; tentative D call: TRBD1 (5 bases). The CDR3 runs to 15 residues. The germline V gene has CDR1 MNHEY and CDR2 SVGAGI. V lost 6 bases and J lost 3, with 15 bases in between. CDR3 nucleotide sequence: TGTGCCAGCAGAGTTCTCAGGGATTTCAATCAGCCCCAGCATTTT. Protein product: CASRVLRDFNQPQHF.